This record concerns one T cell receptor (beta chain) sequence. What it binds is not known. From the RT-PCR reads, TCRdb called clonotypes with MiXCR, one entry per CDR3 protein. The data contain about 240,000 distinct CDR3 sequences, less than 15% of them singletons. CDR1 is SGHTA and CDR2 is FQGNSA in the germline V gene. This CDR3 has 16 amino acids. Between the trimmed V and J ends, which lost 0 bases and 4 bases, there was a span of 12 bases. The sample originates from a study of response to subunit inactivated influenza vaccine. Study findings and constraints: It was suggested by the authors that few new T cells are recruited by each seasonal influenza vaccination.

The rearrangement joins TRBV7-2 to TRBJ2-2, with D perhaps matching TRBD1 (6 bases). The specimen comprised non-naive T cells sorted from PBMCs, sampled less than 15 days before vaccination. The origin of this receptor is a man aged 45-65 years who received an inactivated influenza vaccine. In DNA, the CDR3 is TGTGCCAGCAGCTTAGCGAACAGGGCGGGCACCGGGGAGCTGTTTTTT. Protein product: CASSLANRAGTGELFF. Combining the CDR3 with reference TRBV7-2 and TRBJ2-2 gives the whole variable domain GAGVSQSPSNKVTEKGKDVELRCDPISGHTALYWYRQSLGQGLEFLIYFQGNSAPDKSGLPSDRFSAERTGGSVSTLTIQRTQQEDSAVYLCASSLANRAGTGELFFGEGSRLTVL.